A selection of T cell receptor beta chains follows, all from one sample in a study of blood T cell repertoires in COVID-19. The method was immunoSEQ multiplex PCR; TCRdb's version includes in-frame clones alone and lacks a portion of them. The repertoire has about 180,000 clones, 80% of them found once; the top ten carry approximately 15%. Source material: PBMCs or T cells enriched from blood (not recorded which). The source of these receptors is a man aged 55 to 70 who had been exposed to COVID-19. Each CDR3 is given with its conserved first and last residue. The D gene is left open where the match is weak. Not all rows give a size; the values are once, few, many and, for expanded clones, a class.

D,size,V,J,CDR3,DNA
TRBD2,.,TRBV15,TRBJ2-7,CATSRSPTSAGEQYF,TGTGCCACCAGCAGGTCCCCGACTAGCGCGGGCGAGCAGTACTTC
TRBD2,.,TRBV19,TRBJ2-1,CASSIRALAGTPGNEQFF,TGTGCCAGTAGTATACGGGCACTAGCGGGCACTCCCGGGAATGAGCAGTTCTTC
TRBD1,.,TRBV11-3,TRBJ1-2,CASSKRTGAPSYGYTF,TGTGCCAGCAGCAAGAGGACAGGGGCTCCCTCCTATGGCTACACCTTC
TRBD2,.,TRBV19,TRBJ2-3,CASSLSGTSGRSYTQYF,TGTGCCAGTAGCCTAAGCGGTACTAGCGGGAGGTCCTATACGCAGTATTTT
TRBD1,.,TRBV11-3,TRBJ1-1,CASSLSRGRGTEAFF,TGTGCCAGCAGCTTGTCTAGGGGGCGAGGAACTGAAGCTTTCTTT
TRBD2,.,TRBV11-2,TRBJ2-5,CASSLAPSGRVRETQYF,TGTGCCAGCAGCTTAGCCCCTAGCGGGAGGGTTAGGGAGACCCAGTACTTC
.,.,TRBV28,TRBJ2-7,CASSFRGVSSSYEQYF,TGTGCCAGCAGTTTCCGCGGGGTCAGTAGCTCCTACGAGCAGTACTTC
.,.,TRBV2,TRBJ2-2,CASTFSGTGELFF,TGTGCCAGCACCTTTAGCGGCACCGGGGAGCTGTTTTTT
TRBD2,once,TRBV24-1,TRBJ2-1,CATAAGGFNEQFF,TGTGCCACCGCAGCGGGAGGGTTCAATGAGCAGTTCTTC
TRBD1,.,TRBV5-6,TRBJ2-1,CASSRTGNNEQFF,TGTGCCAGCAGCAGGACAGGAAACAATGAGCAGTTCTTC
TRBD2,.,TRBV27,TRBJ2-7,CASSFSGRLYEQYF,TGTGCCAGCAGTTTCAGCGGGAGGCTATACGAGCAGTACTTC
.,.,TRBV19,TRBJ1-5,CASRNGGSNQPQHF,TGTGCCAGTAGGAACGGGGGGTCCAATCAGCCCCAGCATTTT
.,.,TRBV9,TRBJ1-4,CASSAPKGGVEKLFF,TGTGCCAGCAGCGCCCCAAAGGGAGGGGTAGAAAAACTGTTTTTT
.,.,TRBV5-1,TRBJ2-7,CASSLVGSSYEQYF,TGCGCCAGCAGCTTGGTTGGCAGTTCCTACGAGCAGTACTTC
TRBD1,.,TRBV27,TRBJ2-2,CASSRGRVGTGELFF,TGTGCCAGCAGCAGGGGGCGTGTAGGCACCGGGGAGCTGTTTTTT
TRBD1,once,TRBV11-3,TRBJ2-1,CASSSGQGDYNEQFF,TGTGCCAGCAGTTCCGGACAGGGTGACTACAATGAGCAGTTCTTC
TRBD1,once,TRBV14,TRBJ2-1,CASSPVPSDRAWVRWNEQFF,TGTGCCAGCAGCCCGGTACCCTCTGACAGGGCGTGGGTGAGGTGGAATGAGCAGTTCTTC
TRBD2,.,TRBV5-1,TRBJ2-7,CASSAVAGGHYEQYF,TGCGCCAGCAGCGCCGTAGCGGGAGGCCACTACGAGCAGTACTTC
.,.,TRBV3-1/TRBV3-2,TRBJ1-1,CASSQAMPGNTEAFF,TGTGCCAGCAGCCAAGCAATGCCGGGGAACACTGAAGCTTTCTTT
.,.,TRBV21-1,TRBJ2-2,CAPLVRWSYTGELFF,TGTGCTCCTCTAGTACGGTGGAGCTACACCGGGGAGCTGTTTTTT
TRBD2,.,TRBV7-2,TRBJ2-5,CASSSTSDEETQYF,TGTGCCAGCAGCTCCACTAGCGATGAAGAGACCCAGTACTTC